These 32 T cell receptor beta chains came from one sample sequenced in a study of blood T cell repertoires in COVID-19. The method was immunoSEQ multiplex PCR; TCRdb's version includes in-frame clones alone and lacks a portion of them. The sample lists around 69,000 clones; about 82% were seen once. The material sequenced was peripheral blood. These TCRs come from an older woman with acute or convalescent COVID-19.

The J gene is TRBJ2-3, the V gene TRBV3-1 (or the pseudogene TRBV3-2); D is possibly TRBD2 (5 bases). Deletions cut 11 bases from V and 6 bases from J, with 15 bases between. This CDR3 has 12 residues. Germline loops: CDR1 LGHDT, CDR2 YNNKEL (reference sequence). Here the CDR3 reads CASRTAGDTQYF. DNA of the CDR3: TGTGCCTCTCGGACTGCCGGGGATACGCAGTATTTT.

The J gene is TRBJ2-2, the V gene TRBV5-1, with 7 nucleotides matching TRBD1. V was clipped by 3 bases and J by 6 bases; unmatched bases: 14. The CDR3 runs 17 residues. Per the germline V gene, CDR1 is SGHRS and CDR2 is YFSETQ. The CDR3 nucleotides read TGCGCCAGCAGCTCCCGACCTATAAAAACAGGGGCCGGGGAGCTGTTTTTT. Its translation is CASSSRPIKTGAGELFF.

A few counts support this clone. The CDR3 sequence: CASSLYRAETQYF. The CDR3 coding sequence is TGTGCCAGCAGTTTGTACAGGGCCGAGACCCAGTACTTC. The chain combines TRBV12-3 or TRBV12-4 with TRBJ2-5, with TRBD1 as a possible D gene (6 bases). The CDR3 consists of 13 residues. Trimming took 3 bases from V and 5 from J, leaving 10 bases between them.

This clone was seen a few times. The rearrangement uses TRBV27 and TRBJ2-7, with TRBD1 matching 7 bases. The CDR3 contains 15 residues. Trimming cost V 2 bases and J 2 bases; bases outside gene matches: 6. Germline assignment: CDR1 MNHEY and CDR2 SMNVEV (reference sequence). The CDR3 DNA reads TGTGCCAGCAGTTTACGGACAGGATATACCTACGAGCAGTACTTC. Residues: CASSLRTGYTYEQYF.

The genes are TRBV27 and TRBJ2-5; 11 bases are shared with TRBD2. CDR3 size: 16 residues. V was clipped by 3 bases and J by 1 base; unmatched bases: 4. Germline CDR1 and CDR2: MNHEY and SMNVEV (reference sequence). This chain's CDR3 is CASSFSSGGLQETQYF. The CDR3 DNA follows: TGTGCCAGCAGTTTCTCTAGCGGGGGGCTCCAAGAGACCCAGTACTTC.

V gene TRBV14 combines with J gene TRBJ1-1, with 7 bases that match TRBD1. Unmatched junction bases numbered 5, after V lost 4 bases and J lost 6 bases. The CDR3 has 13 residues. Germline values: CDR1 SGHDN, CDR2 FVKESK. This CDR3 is CASSLGTVSEAFF. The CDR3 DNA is TGTGCCAGCAGCCTAGGGACAGTTTCTGAAGCTTTCTTT. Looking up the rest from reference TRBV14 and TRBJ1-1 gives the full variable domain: EAGVTQFPSHSVIEKGQTVTLRCDPISGHDNLYWYRRVMGKEIKFLLHFVKESKQDESGMPNNRFLAERTGGTYSTLKVQPAELEDSGVYFCASSLGTVSEAFFGQGTRLTVV.

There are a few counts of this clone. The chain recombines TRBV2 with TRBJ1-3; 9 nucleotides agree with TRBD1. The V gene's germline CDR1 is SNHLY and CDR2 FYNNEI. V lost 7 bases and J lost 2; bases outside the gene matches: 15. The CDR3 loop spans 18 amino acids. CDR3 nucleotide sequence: TGTGCCAGCAACAACAGGGGGCGCGGAGTTAGTGCTGGAAACACCATATATTTT. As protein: CASNNRGRGVSAGNTIYF.

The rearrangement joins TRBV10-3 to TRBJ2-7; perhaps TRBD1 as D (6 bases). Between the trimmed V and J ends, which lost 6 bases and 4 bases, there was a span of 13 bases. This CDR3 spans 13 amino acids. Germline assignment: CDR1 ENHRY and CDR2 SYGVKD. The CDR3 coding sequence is TGTGCCATCAGCCCAGGGGAAGGTTACGAGCAGTACTTC. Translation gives CAISPGEGYEQYF.

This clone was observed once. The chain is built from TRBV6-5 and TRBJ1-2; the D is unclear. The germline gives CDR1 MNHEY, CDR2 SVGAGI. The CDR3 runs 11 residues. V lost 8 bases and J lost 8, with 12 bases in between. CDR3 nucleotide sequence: TGTGCCAGCGGGGAGGGATACGGCTACACCTTC. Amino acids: CASGEGYGYTF.

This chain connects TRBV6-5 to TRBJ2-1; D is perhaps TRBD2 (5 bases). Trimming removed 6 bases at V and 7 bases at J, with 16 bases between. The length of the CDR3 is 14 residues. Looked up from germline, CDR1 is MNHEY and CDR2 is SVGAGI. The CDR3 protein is CASRSGLRQNEQFF. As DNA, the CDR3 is TGTGCCAGCAGGTCCGGACTGAGGCAAAATGAGCAGTTCTTC.

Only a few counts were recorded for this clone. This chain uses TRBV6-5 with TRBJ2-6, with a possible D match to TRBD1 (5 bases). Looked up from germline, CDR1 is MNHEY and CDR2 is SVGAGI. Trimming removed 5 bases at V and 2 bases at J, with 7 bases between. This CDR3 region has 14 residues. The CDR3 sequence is CASSQGPGANVLTF. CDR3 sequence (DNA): TGTGCCAGCAGTCAGGGCCCTGGGGCCAACGTCCTGACTTTC.

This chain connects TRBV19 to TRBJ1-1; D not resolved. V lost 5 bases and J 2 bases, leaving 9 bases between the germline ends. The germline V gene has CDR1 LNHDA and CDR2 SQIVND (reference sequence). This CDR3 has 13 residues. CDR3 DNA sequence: TGTGCCAGTAGTGTCCAGGTCAACACTGAAGCTTTCTTT. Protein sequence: CASSVQVNTEAFF.

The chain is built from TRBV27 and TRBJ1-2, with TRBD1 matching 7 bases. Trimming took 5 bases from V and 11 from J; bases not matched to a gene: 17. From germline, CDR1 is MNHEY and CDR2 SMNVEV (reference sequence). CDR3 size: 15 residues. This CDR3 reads CASSPRGTVRSGYTF. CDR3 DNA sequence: TGTGCCAGCAGTCCCCGCGGGACAGTCCGGTCTGGGTACACCTTC.

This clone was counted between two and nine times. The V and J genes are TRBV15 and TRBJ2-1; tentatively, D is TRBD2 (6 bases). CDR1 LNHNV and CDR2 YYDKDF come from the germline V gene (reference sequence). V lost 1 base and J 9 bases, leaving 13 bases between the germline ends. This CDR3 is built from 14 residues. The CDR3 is CATSRGGDWSEQFF. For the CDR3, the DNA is TGTGCCACCAGCAGAGGGGGGGACTGGAGTGAGCAGTTCTTC.

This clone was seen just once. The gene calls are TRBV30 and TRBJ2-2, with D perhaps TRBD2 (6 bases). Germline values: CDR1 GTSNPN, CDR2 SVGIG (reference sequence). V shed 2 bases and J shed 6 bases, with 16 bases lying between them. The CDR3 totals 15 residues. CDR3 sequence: CAWSWGGGLAGELFF. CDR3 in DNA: TGTGCCTGGAGTTGGGGAGGAGGCTTGGCCGGGGAGCTGTTTTTT.

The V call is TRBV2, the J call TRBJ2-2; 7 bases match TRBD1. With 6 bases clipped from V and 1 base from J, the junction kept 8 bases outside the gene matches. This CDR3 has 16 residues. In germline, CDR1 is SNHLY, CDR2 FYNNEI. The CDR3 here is CASSKGRTGNTGELFF. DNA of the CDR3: TGTGCCAGCAGCAAAGGAAGGACAGGGAACACCGGGGAGCTGTTTTTT.

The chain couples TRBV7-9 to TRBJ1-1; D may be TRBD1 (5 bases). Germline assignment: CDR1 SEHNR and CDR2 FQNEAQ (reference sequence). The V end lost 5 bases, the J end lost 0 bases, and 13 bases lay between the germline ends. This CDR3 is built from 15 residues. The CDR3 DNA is TGTGCCAGCAGCGTCAACCGGGGGATGAACACTGAAGCTTTCTTT. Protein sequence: CASSVNRGMNTEAFF.

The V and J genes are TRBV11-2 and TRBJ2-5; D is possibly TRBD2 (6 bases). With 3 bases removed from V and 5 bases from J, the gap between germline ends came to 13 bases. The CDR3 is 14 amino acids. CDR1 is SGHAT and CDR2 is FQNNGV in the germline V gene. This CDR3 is CASSFRRGGETQYF. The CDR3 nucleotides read TGTGCCAGCAGCTTTCGGAGGGGCGGTGAGACCCAGTACTTC.

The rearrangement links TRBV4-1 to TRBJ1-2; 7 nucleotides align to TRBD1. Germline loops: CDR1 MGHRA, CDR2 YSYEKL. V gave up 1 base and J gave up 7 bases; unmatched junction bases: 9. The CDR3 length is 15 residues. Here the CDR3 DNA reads TGCGCCAGCAGCCAAGCACCTCAGGGGGGCGGTGGCTACACCTTC. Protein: CASSQAPQGGGGYTF.

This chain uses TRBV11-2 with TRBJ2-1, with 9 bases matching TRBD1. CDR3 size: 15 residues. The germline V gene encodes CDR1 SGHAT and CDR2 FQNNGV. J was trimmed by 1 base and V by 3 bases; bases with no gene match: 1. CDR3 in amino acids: CASSLTGGSYNEQFF. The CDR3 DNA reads TGTGCCAGCAGCTTGACAGGGGGGTCCTACAATGAGCAGTTCTTC.

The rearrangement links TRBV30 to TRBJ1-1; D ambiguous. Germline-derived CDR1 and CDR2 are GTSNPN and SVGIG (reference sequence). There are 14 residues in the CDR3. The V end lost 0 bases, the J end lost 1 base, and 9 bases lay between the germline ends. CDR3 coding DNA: TGTGCCTGGAGTGTACTGTATTCGAACACTGAAGCTTTCTTT. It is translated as CAWSVLYSNTEAFF.

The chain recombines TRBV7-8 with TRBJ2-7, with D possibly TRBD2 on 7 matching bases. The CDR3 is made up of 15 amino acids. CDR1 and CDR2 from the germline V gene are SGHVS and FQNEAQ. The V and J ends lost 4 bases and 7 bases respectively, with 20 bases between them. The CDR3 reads CASSWEGGTRAEQYF. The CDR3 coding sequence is TGTGCCAGCAGCTGGGAGGGGGGGACGCGGGCTGAGCAGTACTTC.

CDR3 DNA sequence: TGTGCCAGCAGCCAAAACAGGGGGAAAGAGACCCAGTACTTC. It translates to CASSQNRGKETQYF. The chain carries TRBV7-8 and TRBJ2-5, with 8 bases identical to TRBD1. The CDR3 length is 14 residues. The ends lost 5 bases at V and 3 bases at J; junction bases unmatched: 5. Germline CDR1 is SGHVS and CDR2 is FQNEAQ.

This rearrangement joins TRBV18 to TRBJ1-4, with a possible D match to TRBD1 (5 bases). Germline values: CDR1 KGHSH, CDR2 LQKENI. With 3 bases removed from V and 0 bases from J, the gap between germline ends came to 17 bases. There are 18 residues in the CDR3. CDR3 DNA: TGTGCCAGCTCACCCAACCAGGGCGGCGCAGCAACTAATGAAAAACTGTTTTTT. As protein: CASSPNQGGAATNEKLFF. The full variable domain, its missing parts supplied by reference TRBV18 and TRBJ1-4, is NAGVMQNPRHLVRRRGQEARLRCSPMKGHSHVYWYRQLPEEGLKFMVYLQKENIIDESGMPKERFSAEFPKEGPSILRIQQVVRGDSAAYFCASSPNQGGAATNEKLFFGSGTQLSVL.

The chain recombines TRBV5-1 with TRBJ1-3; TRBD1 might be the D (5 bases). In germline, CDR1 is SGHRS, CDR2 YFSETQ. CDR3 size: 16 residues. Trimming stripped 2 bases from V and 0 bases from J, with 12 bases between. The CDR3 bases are TGCGCCAGCAGCTTAGGACACGGAAACTCTGGAAACACCATATATTTT. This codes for CASSLGHGNSGNTIYF.

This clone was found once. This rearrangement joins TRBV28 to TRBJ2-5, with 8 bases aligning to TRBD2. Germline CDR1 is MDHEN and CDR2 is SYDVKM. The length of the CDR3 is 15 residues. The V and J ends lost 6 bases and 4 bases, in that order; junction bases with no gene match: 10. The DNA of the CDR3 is TGTGCCAGCAGACCCCCCCTAGCGGGCGTAGAGACCCAGTACTTC. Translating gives CASRPPLAGVETQYF.

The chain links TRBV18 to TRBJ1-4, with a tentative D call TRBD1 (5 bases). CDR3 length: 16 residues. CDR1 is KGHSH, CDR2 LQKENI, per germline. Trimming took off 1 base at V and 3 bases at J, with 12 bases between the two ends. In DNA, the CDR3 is TGTGCCAGCTCACCACAGAAGGGGCCGTCTAATGAAAAACTGTTTTTT. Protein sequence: CASSPQKGPSNEKLFF.

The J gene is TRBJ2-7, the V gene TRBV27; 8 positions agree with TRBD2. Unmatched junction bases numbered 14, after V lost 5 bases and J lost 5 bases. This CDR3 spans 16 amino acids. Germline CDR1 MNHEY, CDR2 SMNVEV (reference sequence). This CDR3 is CASSGGGLGDLHEQYF. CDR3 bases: TGTGCCAGCAGTGGGGGGGGACTAGGTGATCTCCACGAGCAGTACTTC.

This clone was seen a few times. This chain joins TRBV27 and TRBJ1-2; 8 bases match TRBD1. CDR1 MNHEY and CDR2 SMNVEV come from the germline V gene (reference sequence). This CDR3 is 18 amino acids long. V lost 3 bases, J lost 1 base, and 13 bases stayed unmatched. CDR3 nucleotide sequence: TGTGCCAGCAGTTTGGTGAGGGGGACAGGAGGGAATAACTATGGCTACACCTTC. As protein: CASSLVRGTGGNNYGYTF.

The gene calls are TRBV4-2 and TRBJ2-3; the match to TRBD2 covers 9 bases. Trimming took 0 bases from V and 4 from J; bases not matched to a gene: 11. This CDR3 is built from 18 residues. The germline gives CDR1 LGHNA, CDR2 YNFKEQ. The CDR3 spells CASSQELAGSGSADTQYF. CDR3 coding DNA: TGTGCCAGCAGCCAAGAGTTAGCGGGTAGCGGGAGTGCAGATACGCAGTATTTT.

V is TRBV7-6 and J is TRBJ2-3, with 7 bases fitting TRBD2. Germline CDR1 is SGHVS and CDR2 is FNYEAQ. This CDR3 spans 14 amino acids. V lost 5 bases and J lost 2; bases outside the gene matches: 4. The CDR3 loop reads CASSLGTTTDTQYF. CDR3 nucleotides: TGTGCCAGCAGCCTCGGGACTACCACAGATACGCAGTATTTT. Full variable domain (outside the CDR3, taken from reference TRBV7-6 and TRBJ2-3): GAGVSQSPRYKVTKRGQDVALRCDPISGHVSLYWYRQALGQGPEFLTYFNYEAQQDKSGLPNDRFSAERPEGSISTLTIQRTEQRDSAMYRCASSLGTTTDTQYFGPGTRLTVL.

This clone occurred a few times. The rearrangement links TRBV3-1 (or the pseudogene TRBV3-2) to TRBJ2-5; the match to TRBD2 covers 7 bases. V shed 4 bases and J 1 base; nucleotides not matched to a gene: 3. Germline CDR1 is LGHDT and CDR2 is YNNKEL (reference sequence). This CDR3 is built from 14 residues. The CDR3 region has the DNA TGTGCCAGCAGCCTCCGACTAGCCCAAGAGACCCAGTACTTC. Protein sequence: CASSLRLAQETQYF.